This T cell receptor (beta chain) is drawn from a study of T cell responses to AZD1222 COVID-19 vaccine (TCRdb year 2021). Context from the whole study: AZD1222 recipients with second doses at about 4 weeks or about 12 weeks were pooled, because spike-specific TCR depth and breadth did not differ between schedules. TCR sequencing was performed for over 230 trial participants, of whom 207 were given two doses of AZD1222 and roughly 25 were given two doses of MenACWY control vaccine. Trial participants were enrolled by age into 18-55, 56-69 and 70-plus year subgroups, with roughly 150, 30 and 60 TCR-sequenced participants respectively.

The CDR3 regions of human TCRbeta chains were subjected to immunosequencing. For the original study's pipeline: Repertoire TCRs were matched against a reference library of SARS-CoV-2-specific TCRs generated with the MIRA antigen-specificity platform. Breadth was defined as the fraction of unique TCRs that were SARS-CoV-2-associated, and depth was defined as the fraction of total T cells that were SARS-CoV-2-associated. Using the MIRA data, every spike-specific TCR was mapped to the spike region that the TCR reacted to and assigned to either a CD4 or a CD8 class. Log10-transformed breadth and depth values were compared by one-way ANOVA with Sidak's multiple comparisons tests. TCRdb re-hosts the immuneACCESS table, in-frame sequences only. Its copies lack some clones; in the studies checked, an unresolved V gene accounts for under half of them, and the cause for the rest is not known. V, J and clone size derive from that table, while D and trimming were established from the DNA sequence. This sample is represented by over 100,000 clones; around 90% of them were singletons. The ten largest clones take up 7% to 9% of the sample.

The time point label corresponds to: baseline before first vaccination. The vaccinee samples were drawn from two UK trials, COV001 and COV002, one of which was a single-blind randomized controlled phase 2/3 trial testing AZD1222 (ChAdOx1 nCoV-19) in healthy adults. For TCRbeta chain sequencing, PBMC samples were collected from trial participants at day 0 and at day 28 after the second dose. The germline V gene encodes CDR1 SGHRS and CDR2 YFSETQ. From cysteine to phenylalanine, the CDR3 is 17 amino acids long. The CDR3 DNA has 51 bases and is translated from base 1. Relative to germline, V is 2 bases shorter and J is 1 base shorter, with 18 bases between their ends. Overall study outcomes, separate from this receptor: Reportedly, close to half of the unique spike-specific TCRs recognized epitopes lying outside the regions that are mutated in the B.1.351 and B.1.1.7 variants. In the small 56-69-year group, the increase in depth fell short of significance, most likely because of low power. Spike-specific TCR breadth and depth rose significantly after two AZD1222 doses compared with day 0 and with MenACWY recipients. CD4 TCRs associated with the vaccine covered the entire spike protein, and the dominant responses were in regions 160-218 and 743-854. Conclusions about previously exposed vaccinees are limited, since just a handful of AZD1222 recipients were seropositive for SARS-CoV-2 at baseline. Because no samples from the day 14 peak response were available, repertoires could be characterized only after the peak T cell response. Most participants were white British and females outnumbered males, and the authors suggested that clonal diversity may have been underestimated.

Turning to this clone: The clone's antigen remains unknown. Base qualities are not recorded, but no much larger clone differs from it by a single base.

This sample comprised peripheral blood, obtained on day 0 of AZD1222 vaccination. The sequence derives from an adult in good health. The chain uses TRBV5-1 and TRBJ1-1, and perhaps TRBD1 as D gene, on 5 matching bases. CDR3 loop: CASSFPGLQGSNTEAFF. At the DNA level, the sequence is TGCGCCAGCAGCTTTCCCGGGCTCCAGGGATCGAACACTGAAGCTTTCTTT.